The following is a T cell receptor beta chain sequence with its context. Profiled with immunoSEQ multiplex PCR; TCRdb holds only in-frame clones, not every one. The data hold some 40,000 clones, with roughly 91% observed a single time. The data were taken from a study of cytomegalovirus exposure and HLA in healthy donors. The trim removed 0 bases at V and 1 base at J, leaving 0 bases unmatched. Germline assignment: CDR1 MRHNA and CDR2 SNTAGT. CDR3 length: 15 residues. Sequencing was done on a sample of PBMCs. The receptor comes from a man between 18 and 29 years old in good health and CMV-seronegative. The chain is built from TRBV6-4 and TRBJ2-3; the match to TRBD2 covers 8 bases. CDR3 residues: CASSDSGGGTDTQYF. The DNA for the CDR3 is TGTGCCAGCAGTGACTCCGGGGGGGGCACAGATACGCAGTATTTT.